The 9 T cell receptor beta chains given below trace back to one sample, sequenced in a study of shared clonotypes between healthy human individuals. TCRdb's copy holds only in-frame clones and misses some; the assay was immunoSEQ multiplex PCR. Among roughly 1.5 million clones listed, about 98% were seen once. The sequenced material came from naive CD4+ T cells sorted from blood. Subset reported: CD45RA+ positively selected. The receptors here all came from a man aged 25 to 45 in good health.

This clone was picked up one time. The chain combines TRBV5-1 with TRBJ2-1, with TRBD1 identical over 8 bases. Trimming removed 5 bases from V and 6 bases from J; junction bases left unmatched: 4. The CDR3 length is 13 residues. Germline CDR1 reads SGHRS; CDR2 reads YFSETQ. The DNA for the CDR3 is TGCGCCAGCAGTTGGACAGGGAGCAATGAGCAGTTCTTC. Translating it yields CASSWTGSNEQFF.

The rearrangement uses TRBV5-1 and TRBJ2-1, with 13 bases fitting TRBD2. CDR1 and CDR2 from the germline V gene are SGHRS and YFSETQ. The V segment lost 3 bases and the J segment 6 bases; nucleotides outside the gene matches: 12. The length of the CDR3 is 18 residues. Here the CDR3 reads CASSWRTSGGAVGNEQFF. The CDR3 DNA reads as TGCGCCAGCAGCTGGCGGACTAGCGGGGGTGCGGTGGGCAATGAGCAGTTCTTC.

This chain links TRBV9 with TRBJ1-5; 7 bases map to TRBD1. The CDR3 has 14 amino acids. V was pared by 4 bases and J by 4 bases, with 5 bases of the junction left unmatched. Germline V gives CDR1 SGDLS, CDR2 YYNGEE. CDR3 sequence: CASSPRGINQPQHF. In DNA form, the CDR3 reads TGTGCCAGCAGCCCCAGGGGGATTAATCAGCCCCAGCATTTT.

V gene TRBV27 combines with J gene TRBJ1-1; a possible D gene is TRBD1 (6 bases). The CDR3 contains 17 residues. Germline CDR1 reads MNHEY; CDR2 reads SMNVEV (reference sequence). Deletions cut 3 bases from V and 4 bases from J, with 21 bases between. CDR3 bases: TGTGCCAGCAGTTTGGCCCCTTTCAGGGGAGTGATCACTGAAGCTTTCTTT. Amino acid sequence: CASSLAPFRGVITEAFF.

This chain links TRBV6-1 with TRBJ1-4, with TRBD1 matching over 10 bases. The V segment lost 7 bases and the J segment 8 bases; nucleotides outside the gene matches: 7. Per the germline V gene, CDR1 is MNHNS and CDR2 is SASEGT. The CDR3 totals 14 residues. The CDR3 DNA sequence: TGTGCCAGCACCACGGGACAGGGGAGAGAAAAACTGTTTTTT. This encodes CASTTGQGREKLFF.

This chain joins TRBV18 and TRBJ2-3; D is unclear. The CDR3 runs to 12 residues. Trimming pared 4 bases from V and 2 bases from J, leaving 4 bases between. CDR1 is KGHSH, CDR2 LQKENI, per germline. The CDR3 loop is CASSLNTDTQYF. CDR3 DNA: TGTGCCAGCTCACTTAACACAGATACGCAGTATTTT.

This clone was seen once. The chain has TRBV7-3 and TRBJ2-1; 7 bases are a match to TRBD1. The length of the CDR3 is 15 residues. CDR1 is SGHTA and CDR2 is FQGTGA in the germline V gene. Trimming cost V 5 bases and J 4 bases; bases outside gene matches: 8. This CDR3 reads CASSPTGDRYNEQFF. The DNA for the CDR3 is TGTGCCAGCAGCCCCACAGGGGACAGATACAATGAGCAGTTCTTC. The whole variable domain, remainder taken from reference TRBV7-3 and TRBJ2-1, is GAGVSQTPSNKVTEKGKYVELRCDPISGHTALYWYRQSLGQGPEFLIYFQGTGAADDSGLPNDRFFAVRPEGSVSTLKIQRTERGDSAVYLCASSPTGDRYNEQFFGPGTRLTVL.

The rearrangement links TRBV7-2 to TRBJ1-5; no definite D call. This CDR3 region has 15 residues. V lost 5 bases and J lost 0, with 11 bases in between. Germline lookup yields CDR1 SGHTA and CDR2 FQGNSA. The CDR3 DNA reads TGTGCCAGCAGCCCCGTAGGGCATAGCAATCAGCCCCAGCATTTT. Translating gives CASSPVGHSNQPQHF.

A remark on this clone: The same CDR3 arises from other DNA sequences in this sample as well. The rearrangement joins TRBV5-1 to TRBJ2-1; D is uncertain. The CDR3 consists of 14 residues. The germline V and J ends were trimmed by 0 bases and 5 bases, with 9 bases remaining between them. Germline-derived CDR1 and CDR2 are SGHRS and YFSETQ. The CDR3 DNA reads TGCGCCAGCAGCTTGGACGGCCTTAACAATGAGCAGTTCTTC. As protein: CASSLDGLNNEQFF. Combining the CDR3 with reference TRBV5-1 and TRBJ2-1 gives the whole variable domain KAGVTQTPRYLIKTRGQQVTLSCSPISGHRSVSWYQQTPGQGLQFLFEYFSETQRNKGNFPGRFSGRQFSNSRSEMNVSTLELGDSALYLCASSLDGLNNEQFFGPGTRLTVL.